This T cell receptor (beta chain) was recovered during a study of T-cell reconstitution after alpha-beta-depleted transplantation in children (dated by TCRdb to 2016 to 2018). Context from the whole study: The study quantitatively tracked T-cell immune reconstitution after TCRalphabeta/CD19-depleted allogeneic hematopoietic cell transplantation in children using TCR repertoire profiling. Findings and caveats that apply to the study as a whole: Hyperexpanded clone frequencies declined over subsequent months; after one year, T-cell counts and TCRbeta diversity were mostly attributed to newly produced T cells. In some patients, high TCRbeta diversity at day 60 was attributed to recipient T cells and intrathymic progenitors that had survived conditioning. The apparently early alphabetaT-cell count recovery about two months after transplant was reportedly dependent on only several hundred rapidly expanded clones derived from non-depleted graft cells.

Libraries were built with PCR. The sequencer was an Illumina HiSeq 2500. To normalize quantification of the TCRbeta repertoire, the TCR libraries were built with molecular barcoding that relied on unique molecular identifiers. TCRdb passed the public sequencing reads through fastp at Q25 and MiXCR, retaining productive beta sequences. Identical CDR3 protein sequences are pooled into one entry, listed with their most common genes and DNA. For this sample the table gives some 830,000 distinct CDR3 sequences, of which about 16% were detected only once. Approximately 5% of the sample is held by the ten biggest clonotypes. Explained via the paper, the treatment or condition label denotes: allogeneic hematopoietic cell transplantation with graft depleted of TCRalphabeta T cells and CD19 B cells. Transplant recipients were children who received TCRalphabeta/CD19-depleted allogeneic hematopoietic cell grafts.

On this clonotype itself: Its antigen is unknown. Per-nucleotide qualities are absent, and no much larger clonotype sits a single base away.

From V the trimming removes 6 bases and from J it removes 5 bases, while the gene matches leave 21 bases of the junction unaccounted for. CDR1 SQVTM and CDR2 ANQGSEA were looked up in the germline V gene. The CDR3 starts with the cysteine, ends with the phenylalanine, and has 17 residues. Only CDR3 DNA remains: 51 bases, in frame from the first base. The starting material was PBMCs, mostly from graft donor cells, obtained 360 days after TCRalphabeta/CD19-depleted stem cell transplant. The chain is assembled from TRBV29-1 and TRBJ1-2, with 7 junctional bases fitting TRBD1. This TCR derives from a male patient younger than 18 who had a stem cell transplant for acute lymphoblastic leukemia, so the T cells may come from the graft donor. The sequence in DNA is TGCAGCGTAGGGCCCCCGCTGACAGGGTCCAGGATATATGGCTACACCTTC. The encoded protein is CSVGPPLTGSRIYGYTF.